These 28 T cell receptor beta chains originate from one sample sequenced in a study of long-term antiretroviral therapy in people with HIV. immunoSEQ v3.0 was run at survey level. Some clones are missing from TCRdb's copy, which holds only in-frame ones; the method was immunoSEQ multiplex PCR. The sample lists 25,000 or so clones, roughly 88% occurring once. Here the sequenced sample was unsorted PBMCs, taken 0.5 years after starting antiretroviral therapy. The receptors were gathered from a woman aged 18-29 years with HIV.

The CDR3 nucleotides are TGTGCCAGCAGCCAAGAAAGGGGGCCACCTTACAATGAGCAGTTCTTC. Protein sequence: CASSQERGPPYNEQFF. The rearrangement uses TRBV14 and TRBJ2-1, with 7 positions matching TRBD1. Trimming at V came to 0 bases and at J to 4 bases, leaving 6 bases not matched to a gene. Germline assignment: CDR1 SGHDN and CDR2 FVKESK. The CDR3 runs 16 residues. Looking up the rest from reference TRBV14 and TRBJ2-1 gives the full variable domain: EAGVTQFPSHSVIEKGQTVTLRCDPISGHDNLYWYRRVMGKEIKFLLHFVKESKQDESGMPNNRFLAERTGGTYSTLKVQPAELEDSGVYFCASSQERGPPYNEQFFGPGTRLTVL.

This chain connects TRBV7-2 to TRBJ1-1; weak D call: TRBD1 (5 bases). The CDR3 is 15 residues long. In germline, CDR1 is SGHTA, CDR2 FQGNSA. Trimming left V 4 bases short and J 5 bases short, with 17 bases between. The CDR3 loop reads CASSSGWGRGTEAFF. The CDR3 DNA reads TGTGCCAGCAGCTCGGGATGGGGTAGGGGTACTGAAGCTTTCTTT.

This clone was seen only once. The chain links TRBV11-3 to TRBJ2-1; 7 nucleotides align to TRBD2. This CDR3 comprises 16 residues. V was pared by 1 base and J by 4 bases, with 7 bases of the junction left unmatched. The V gene's germline CDR1 is SGHNT and CDR2 YENEEA. The CDR3 protein is CASSLAPRGGYNEQFF. The CDR3 nucleotides read TGTGCCAGCAGCTTAGCACCGCGGGGAGGGTACAATGAGCAGTTCTTC.

The chain joins TRBV2 to TRBJ2-7; 7 positions match TRBD1. V was pared by 1 base and J by 2 bases, with 5 bases of the junction left unmatched. This CDR3 has 15 amino acids. Germline CDR1 and CDR2: SNHLY and FYNNEI. CDR3 nucleotide sequence: TGTGCCAGCAGTGAAGGGACAGGACCCGCCTACGAGCAGTACTTC. Protein: CASSEGTGPAYEQYF.

The chain joins TRBV5-4 to TRBJ2-7, with TRBD2 matching over 8 bases. V was clipped by 4 bases and J by 3 bases; unmatched bases: 9. Germline V lookup: CDR1 SGHNT, CDR2 YYREEE (reference sequence). The CDR3 is made up of 15 amino acids. For the CDR3, the DNA is TGTGCCAGCAGCGGGGGGGGGACTAGTAACTACGAGCAGTACTTC. Its translation is CASSGGGTSNYEQYF.

The chain employs TRBV28 and TRBJ2-1, with TRBD2 matching 10 bases. J lost 4 bases, V lost 1 base, and 10 bases had no gene match. This CDR3 comprises 18 residues. Germline CDR1 MDHEN, CDR2 SYDVKM. In DNA form, the CDR3 reads TGTGCCAGCAGTTTATTCCTTCCCCGGACTAGCGGTTACAATGAGCAGTTCTTC. Its translation: CASSLFLPRTSGYNEQFF.

The rearrangement joins TRBV5-4 to TRBJ2-5; 8 bases fit TRBD2. The CDR3 totals 15 residues. The V segment lost 4 bases and the J segment 5 bases; nucleotides outside the gene matches: 10. The V gene's germline CDR1 is SGHNT and CDR2 YYREEE (reference sequence). For the CDR3, the DNA is TGTGCCAGCAGCCCACGAAGCGGGAGAGACGAGACCCAGTACTTC. Residues: CASSPRSGRDETQYF.

This chain joins TRBV7-9 and TRBJ2-5; 7 bases fit TRBD1. The J segment lost 2 bases and the V segment lost 4 bases, leaving 10 bases of the junction unmatched. Germline V gene lookup returns CDR1 SEHNR and CDR2 FQNEAQ (reference sequence). The CDR3 extends over 16 amino acids. Written as DNA, the CDR3 is TGTGCCAGCAGCTCGCCCGGGACAGCCCTACAAGAGACCCAGTACTTC. Its translation is CASSSPGTALQETQYF.

A single count supports this clone. The chain employs TRBV4-1 and TRBJ2-1, with D uncertain. V lost 0 bases and J lost 6, with 9 bases in between. The CDR3 covers 14 residues. Germline V gives CDR1 MGHRA, CDR2 YSYEKL. CDR3 region: CASSQDKVPNEQFF. In DNA form, the CDR3 reads TGCGCCAGCAGCCAAGACAAGGTTCCCAATGAGCAGTTCTTC.

The CDR3 reads CASSPDRGRANEQFF. The CDR3 DNA reads TGTGCCAGCAGCCCGGACAGGGGGCGTGCCAATGAGCAGTTCTTC. The chain is built from TRBV5-6 and TRBJ2-1; 11 nucleotides match TRBD1. From germline, CDR1 is SGHDT and CDR2 YYEEEE. Unmatched junction bases numbered 6, after V lost 4 bases and J lost 6 bases. The CDR3 covers 15 residues.

The J gene is TRBJ2-3, the V gene TRBV7-6, with 14 bases lining up with TRBD2. The germline V gene encodes CDR1 SGHVS and CDR2 FNYEAQ. J lost 0 bases, V lost 6 bases, and 11 bases had no gene match. The CDR3 length is 19 residues. For the CDR3, the DNA is TGTGCCAGCAGTTCACCCGGGACTAGCGGGAGAATGAGCACAGATACGCAGTATTTT. Its translation: CASSSPGTSGRMSTDTQYF.

This rearrangement joins TRBV10-2 to TRBJ2-3, with D unclear. The CDR3 sequence is 15 residues long. V was shortened by 7 bases and J by 2 bases, with 16 bases between the two germline ends. Germline loops: CDR1 WSHSY, CDR2 SAAADI. CDR3 coding DNA: TGCGCCAGCAACCTAGTTGGGCAGATCACAGATACGCAGTATTTT. Protein product: CASNLVGQITDTQYF.

In its sample, this clone is medium-sized. The genes are TRBV4-2 and TRBJ2-7; 12 bases line up with TRBD2. The germline CDR1 and CDR2 sequences are LGHNA and YNFKEQ. This CDR3 has 19 amino acids. V dropped 0 bases and J dropped 5; count of bases not matched to a gene: 14. The CDR3 here is CASSQDTGLAGPLGDEQYF. CDR3 bases: TGTGCCAGCAGCCAAGATACTGGACTAGCGGGACCACTGGGGGACGAGCAGTACTTC.

The CDR3 DNA sequence: TGTGCCAGCAGCGCGTTGGGGACAGGGACTAGCGGAGACACAGATACGCAGTATTTT. This gives the protein CASSALGTGTSGDTDTQYF. This chain links TRBV9 with TRBJ2-3; 11 positions match TRBD2. CDR3 length equals 19 residues. Germline CDR1 SGDLS, CDR2 YYNGEE. With V trimmed by 3 bases and J by 2 bases, 14 bases remained unmatched. The full variable domain, rest sourced from reference TRBV9 and TRBJ2-3, is DSGVTQTPKHLITATGQRVTLRCSPRSGDLSVYWYQQSLDQGLQFLIQYYNGEERAKGNILERFSAQQFPDLHSELNLSSLELGDSALYFCASSALGTGTSGDTDTQYFGPGTRLTVL.

J is TRBJ2-3 and V is TRBV7-3; the match to TRBD2 covers 8 bases. V lost 4 bases to trimming and J lost 0 bases; unmatched junction nucleotides: 3. Germline CDR1 reads SGHTA; CDR2 reads FQGTGA. The CDR3 extends over 15 amino acids. The CDR3 region is CASSSIAGSTDTQYF. The CDR3 nucleotides read TGTGCCAGCAGCTCAATAGCGGGAAGCACAGATACGCAGTATTTT.

The chain employs TRBV6-6 and TRBJ1-2; D may be TRBD1 (5 bases). The CDR3 contains 14 residues. The V gene's germline CDR1 is MNHNY and CDR2 SVGAGI (reference sequence). V was trimmed by 0 bases and J by 7 bases, leaving 12 bases between them. In DNA form, the CDR3 reads TGTGCCAGCAGTTACTCGGGAGGCGGGGCTGGCTACACCTTC. This encodes CASSYSGGGAGYTF.

In regard to this clone: An end of the junction differs from the germline gene, which may be a read error. The chain is built from TRBV6-1 and TRBJ2-7; 8 nucleotides agree with TRBD1. The CDR3 has 11 residues. CDR1 and CDR2 (germline): MNHNS, SASEGT. In DNA, the CDR3 is TGTGCCAGCAGTGTATCAGGGGGCTGGCGCTTC. This translates into CASSVSGGWRF.

The CDR3 sequence: CASRSGQLNTIYF. The CDR3 DNA reads as TGTGCCAGCAGATCGGGACAGCTTAACACCATATATTTT. V and J are TRBV5-6 and TRBJ1-3; TRBD1 matches at 7 bases. V lost 5 bases and J lost 7; bases outside the gene matches: 6. This CDR3 contains 13 residues. CDR1 SGHDT and CDR2 YYEEEE come from the germline V gene.

This clone was seen a handful of times. One end of the junction is discordant with germline, which a read error may explain. This chain connects TRBV4-2 to TRBJ1-2; D perhaps matches TRBD1 (6 bases). Germline assignment: CDR1 LGHNA and CDR2 YNFKEQ. This CDR3 region has 15 residues. The CDR3 bases are TGTGCCAGCAGCCAAGGCCCCACAGGGAACTCTGGCTACACCTTC. Translated, it gives CASSQGPTGNSGYTF.

The chain uses TRBV9 and TRBJ2-1, with no clear D. V lost 0 bases, J lost 6 bases, and 10 bases lay in between. CDR1 is SGDLS and CDR2 is YYNGEE in the germline V gene. CDR3 length: 14 residues. Written as DNA, the CDR3 is TGTGCCAGCAGCGTAGATCCACTGTCCAATGAGCAGTTCTTC. Amino acid sequence: CASSVDPLSNEQFF. Together with reference TRBV9 and TRBJ2-1, the CDR3 gives the full variable domain: DSGVTQTPKHLITATGQRVTLRCSPRSGDLSVYWYQQSLDQGLQFLIQYYNGEERAKGNILERFSAQQFPDLHSELNLSSLELGDSALYFCASSVDPLSNEQFFGPGTRLTVL.

The rearrangement uses TRBV6-5 and TRBJ2-5; TRBD1 agrees at 10 bases. V dropped 1 base and J dropped 4; count of bases not matched to a gene: 3. This CDR3 is built from 15 residues. Per the germline V gene, CDR1 is MNHEY and CDR2 is SVGAGI. CDR3 region: CASSYWTGGTETQYF. CDR3 coding DNA: TGTGCCAGCAGTTACTGGACAGGGGGAACAGAGACCCAGTACTTC.

The rearrangement joins TRBV28 to TRBJ2-7; D remains ambiguous. The CDR3 runs 13 residues. Germline assignment: CDR1 MDHEN and CDR2 SYDVKM. V was shortened by 1 base and J by 4 bases, with 8 bases between the two germline ends. CDR3 DNA sequence: TGTGCCAGCAGTTTATTGGTGGCGTACGAGCAGTACTTC. This translates into CASSLLVAYEQYF.

The chain recombines TRBV6-5 with TRBJ2-7; 9 nucleotides agree with TRBD1. Germline CDR1 MNHEY, CDR2 SVGAGI. V trimming: 4 bases; J trimming: 2 bases; junction bases outside the gene matches: 3. The CDR3 loop spans 14 amino acids. CDR3 bases: TGTGCCAGCAGTTCGACAGGGGGGGCCTACGAGCAGTACTTC. Its protein is CASSSTGGAYEQYF.

This chain uses TRBV28 with TRBJ1-1; weak D call: TRBD1 (6 bases). Trimming removed 6 bases from V and 1 base from J, with 12 bases in between. In germline, CDR1 is MDHEN, CDR2 SYDVKM. The CDR3 is 14 residues long. Written as DNA, the CDR3 is TGTGCCAGCAGAGCACCGGGACAGAACACTGAAGCTTTCTTT. Protein sequence: CASRAPGQNTEAFF.

This clone is labeled as medium-sized. V usage is TRBV7-3 and J usage is TRBJ2-3; 7 bases line up with TRBD2. The J segment lost 1 base and the V segment lost 2 bases, leaving 12 bases of the junction unmatched. Germline V gene data show CDR1 as SGHTA and CDR2 as FQGTGA. This CDR3 contains 18 residues. The DNA for the CDR3 is TGTGCCAGCAGCTTAGGGTATGGGGACTACCCCCGCACAGATACGCAGTATTTT. It codes for CASSLGYGDYPRTDTQYF.

The V call is TRBV10-3, the J call TRBJ1-1; TRBD1 is a possible D gene (6 bases). Germline V gene sequence: CDR1 ENHRY, CDR2 SYGVKD. V was pared by 3 bases and J by 5 bases, with 25 bases between. This CDR3 comprises 18 residues. The CDR3 sequence is CAISDEGGQGIVVTEAFF. CDR3 sequence (DNA): TGTGCCATCAGTGACGAGGGGGGGCAGGGCATCGTCGTGACTGAAGCTTTCTTT.

This chain joins TRBV5-1 and TRBJ2-1, with 8 bases aligning to TRBD1. This CDR3 region has 17 residues. J was trimmed by 3 bases and V by 4 bases; bases with no gene match: 12. Germline V gene lookup returns CDR1 SGHRS and CDR2 YFSETQ. The CDR3 nucleotides read TGCGCCAGCAGCCACGACCCAGGGGGCGCGGGCTACAATGAGCAGTTCTTC. Residues: CASSHDPGGAGYNEQFF.

The chain couples TRBV5-1 to TRBJ2-2, with TRBD2 as a possible D gene (5 bases). The germline V and J ends were trimmed by 5 bases and 1 base, with 12 bases remaining between them. Looked up from germline, CDR1 is SGHRS and CDR2 is YFSETQ. This CDR3 comprises 15 residues. CDR3 DNA: TGCGCCAGCAGTCTTGGACGGGAGAACACCGGGGAGCTGTTTTTT. Its translation is CASSLGRENTGELFF.